There are a few counts of the clone carrying this TCR beta chain. Its antigen is unidentified. A sample-barcoded 5' primer and a J-beta primer mix were used in a second PCR of roughly 7 to 11 cycles. Tagging of each cDNA molecule was performed by a template-switch adaptor with 12 random nucleotides. TCRdb passed the 5' RACE reads through MiXCR, listing each CDR3 protein once. Of 720,000 or so distinct CDR3 sequences listed, approximately 40% are singletons. The CDR3 spans 15 residues. V lost 0 bases and J lost 0, with 6 bases in between. CDR1 and CDR2 (germline): SGHRS, YFSETQ. The sample belongs to a study of blood T cells in healthy people across ages. Study results and limitations: Relative to aged donors, long-lived donors carried more naive CD4+ cells and displayed higher diversity.

This clonotype was sampled from an elderly man in good health. This chain links TRBV5-1 with TRBJ1-4, with D possibly matching TRBD1 (5 bases). Sequenced sample: blood. The CDR3 DNA reads as TGCGCCAGCAGCTTGGGGGGGTCAACTAATGAAAAACTGTTTTTT. Translating gives CASSLGGSTNEKLFF.